These 23 T cell receptor beta chains originate from one sample sequenced in a study of T cells after yellow fever vaccination. TCRdb fed the 5' RACE reads into MiXCR, producing one record per CDR3 protein. The table shows 300,000 or so distinct CDR3 sequences, with 10% to 15% occurring only once. This material consisted of CD4+ T cells sorted from PBMCs, taken 45 days after the yellow fever booster vaccination. The source is a man aged 30 to 45 who received the YFV17D yellow fever vaccine.

This clonotype came up a few times. This chain links TRBV2 with TRBJ2-1, with 7 positions matching TRBD1. The V and J ends lost 4 bases and 8 bases, in that order; junction bases with no gene match: 14. The CDR3 is made up of 16 amino acids. Germline assignment: CDR1 SNHLY and CDR2 FYNNEI. For the CDR3, the DNA is TGTGCCAGCAGTGTTTTTCGGCGGCTAGGGGGCGATGAGCAGTTCTTC. Translated, it gives CASSVFRRLGGDEQFF.

The chain uses TRBV10-3 and TRBJ1-2, with 9 bases identical to TRBD1. This CDR3 is 13 amino acids long. With 10 bases clipped from V and 8 bases from J, the junction kept 11 bases outside the gene matches. Per germline, CDR1 ENHRY and CDR2 SYGVKD. The CDR3 is CATRGQGIFGYTF. In DNA form, the CDR3 reads TGTGCCACCCGGGGACAGGGAATTTTCGGCTACACCTTC.

This clonotype was observed a few times. CDR3 sequence: CASSYPGQLHYEQYF. DNA for the CDR3: TGTGCCAGCAGTTACCCAGGGCAACTCCATTACGAGCAGTACTTC. The chain carries TRBV6-5 and TRBJ2-7, with D tentatively TRBD1 (5 bases). Per the germline V gene, CDR1 is MNHEY and CDR2 is SVGAGI. This CDR3 has 15 residues. Trimming removed 2 bases from V and 4 bases from J, with 15 bases in between.

This clonotype was observed a few times. The CDR3 is CASSLYYRGFTDTQYF. In nucleotides, the CDR3 is TGTGCCAGCAGCTTGTACTACAGGGGGTTCACAGATACGCAGTATTTT. The V call is TRBV5-6, the J call TRBJ2-3; 8 nucleotides line up with TRBD1. The V segment lost 1 base and the J segment 2 bases; nucleotides outside the gene matches: 6. Germline assignment: CDR1 SGHDT and CDR2 YYEEEE. This CDR3 spans 16 amino acids. Filled out from reference TRBV5-6 and TRBJ2-3, the complete variable domain reads DAGVTQSPTHLIKTRGQQVTLRCSPKSGHDTVSWYQQALGQGPQFIFQYYEEEERQRGNFPDRFSGHQFPNYSSELNVNALLLGDSALYLCASSLYYRGFTDTQYFGPGTRLTVL.

This clonotype was observed a handful of times. J is TRBJ2-7 and V is TRBV4-3; 7 bases are shared with TRBD2. V gave up 5 bases and J gave up 3 bases; unmatched junction bases: 7. CDR3 length equals 14 residues. The germline V gene encodes CDR1 LGHNA and CDR2 YSLEER. The CDR3 is CASSGASGVYEQYF. CDR3 DNA sequence: TGCGCCAGCAGCGGAGCCAGCGGGGTCTACGAGCAGTACTTC.

This sequence joins TRBV5-6 and TRBJ1-2; TRBD1 is a possible D gene (6 bases). Germline V CDR1 and CDR2: SGHDT, YYEEEE. V gave up 4 bases and J gave up 2 bases, with 9 bases separating them. The CDR3 runs to 13 residues. This CDR3 is CASSHRDNYGYTF. The DNA of the CDR3 is TGTGCCAGCAGCCACAGGGACAACTATGGCTACACCTTC.

The chain uses TRBV7-2 and TRBJ2-7; 7 nucleotides match TRBD2. The germline gives CDR1 SGHTA, CDR2 FQGNSA. The length of the CDR3 is 16 residues. V trimming: 1 base; J trimming: 6 bases; junction bases outside the gene matches: 12. CDR3 region: CASSLVTGGSNSEQYF. In nucleotides, the CDR3 is TGTGCCAGCAGCTTAGTGACTGGCGGGAGTAACAGCGAGCAGTACTTC.

The chain joins TRBV5-1 to TRBJ2-7, with 7 positions matching TRBD1. The CDR3 length is 13 residues. CDR1 SGHRS and CDR2 YFSETQ come from the germline V gene. V was pared by 5 bases and J by 2 bases, with 4 bases of the junction left unmatched. The CDR3 bases are TGCGCCAGCAGACGAGGACAGGCCTACGAGCAGTACTTC. It is translated as CASRRGQAYEQYF.

The rearrangement links TRBV30 to TRBJ2-3, with 10 bases fitting TRBD2. J lost 1 base, V lost 1 base, and 2 bases had no gene match. CDR1 GTSNPN and CDR2 SVGIG come from the germline V gene (reference sequence). The CDR3 has 15 residues. The CDR3 bases are TGTGCCTGGAGTGGAGGGACTAGCGGCACAGATACGCAGTATTTT. Encoded protein: CAWSGGTSGTDTQYF.

V gene TRBV19 combines with J gene TRBJ2-1, with 7 bases that match TRBD2. The CDR3 has 16 amino acids. V was pared by 5 bases and J by 1 base, with 8 bases of the junction left unmatched. Per germline, CDR1 LNHDA and CDR2 SQIVND (reference sequence). The CDR3 sequence: CASSVWSSGSYNEQFF. As DNA, the CDR3 is TGTGCCAGTAGTGTGTGGTCTAGCGGTTCCTACAATGAGCAGTTCTTC.

J is TRBJ1-5 and V is TRBV9, with D possibly being TRBD1 (5 bases). The germline CDR1 and CDR2 sequences are SGDLS and YYNGEE. The CDR3 length is 14 residues. The V end lost 2 bases, the J end lost 9 bases, and 15 bases lay between the germline ends. This CDR3 is CASSVLQEGGPQHF. Written as DNA, the CDR3 is TGTGCCAGCAGCGTTTTACAGGAGGGTGGGCCCCAGCATTTT. The full variable domain, its missing parts supplied by reference TRBV9 and TRBJ1-5, is DSGVTQTPKHLITATGQRVTLRCSPRSGDLSVYWYQQSLDQGLQFLIQYYNGEERAKGNILERFSAQQFPDLHSELNLSSLELGDSALYFCASSVLQEGGPQHFGDGTRLSIL.

This clonotype was seen a few times. The chain recombines TRBV12-3 or TRBV12-4 with TRBJ2-2; TRBD1 aligns across 8 bases. V trimming: 7 bases; J trimming: 5 bases; junction bases outside the gene matches: 12. The CDR3 has 16 amino acids. The CDR3 here is CASIRAFDRGTGELFF. CDR3 sequence (DNA): TGTGCCAGCATAAGAGCTTTTGACAGGGGTACCGGGGAGCTGTTTTTT.

This clonotype was counted a few times. The chain couples TRBV12-3 or TRBV12-4 to TRBJ2-7; TRBD1 aligns across 10 bases. V shed 6 bases and J 9 bases; nucleotides not matched to a gene: 11. This CDR3 is built from 14 residues. CDR3 nucleotides: TGTGCCAGCAGCCAGGGACAGGGGCCCCGCTCGCAGTACTTC. Translated: CASSQGQGPRSQYF.

V is TRBV5-6 and J is TRBJ1-5, with D hard to call. CDR1 is SGHDT, CDR2 YYEEEE, per germline. CDR3 length: 13 residues. Trimming took 1 base from V and 4 from J, leaving 6 bases between them. CDR3 amino acids: CASSLSENQPQHF. The CDR3 DNA is TGTGCCAGCAGCTTGTCCGAGAATCAGCCCCAGCATTTT. Based on the CDR3 plus reference TRBV5-6 and TRBJ1-5, the full variable domain is DAGVTQSPTHLIKTRGQQVTLRCSPKSGHDTVSWYQQALGQGPQFIFQYYEEEERQRGNFPDRFSGHQFPNYSSELNVNALLLGDSALYLCASSLSENQPQHFGDGTRLSIL.

The chain joins TRBV9 to TRBJ2-1, with 9 bases lining up with TRBD2. After removal of 6 bases from V and 5 bases from J, the junction contained 6 bases not matched to a gene. Germline CDR1 reads SGDLS; CDR2 reads YYNGEE. CDR3 length: 14 residues. The CDR3 spells CASTRLAVNNEQFF. The CDR3 DNA sequence: TGTGCCAGCACCAGACTAGCGGTTAACAATGAGCAGTTCTTC.

The genes are TRBV5-5 and TRBJ2-7; a weak D match, TRBD2 (5 bases). The CDR3 spans 13 residues. V dropped 6 bases and J dropped 2 bases, with 12 bases sitting between them. Germline V gives CDR1 SGHKS, CDR2 YYEKEE (reference sequence). CDR3 loop: CASTLGGTYEQYF. DNA of the CDR3: TGTGCCAGCACCCTCGGAGGAACCTACGAGCAGTACTTC.

The chain recombines TRBV15 with TRBJ2-3; 11 nucleotides line up with TRBD2. Germline values: CDR1 LNHNV, CDR2 YYDKDF (reference sequence). The CDR3 is 17 residues long. Trimming removed 1 base from V and 6 bases from J; junction bases left unmatched: 9. In DNA form, the CDR3 reads TGTGCCACCAGCAGAGGAACTAGCGGGAGCATAATGGATACGCAGTATTTT. Its translation is CATSRGTSGSIMDTQYF.

This clonotype was counted at least ten times. V is TRBV20-1 and J is TRBJ1-1; D is possibly TRBD1 (6 bases). Germline V CDR1 and CDR2: DFQATT, SNEGSKA (reference sequence). V was pared by 3 bases and J by 0 bases, with 14 bases between. The CDR3 runs to 15 residues. The CDR3 loop is CSASVQGRMNTEAFF. The CDR3 bases are TGCAGTGCTAGCGTACAGGGCCGGATGAACACTGAAGCTTTCTTT.

The gene calls are TRBV5-6 and TRBJ2-5; D call uncertain. The V end was cut by 7 bases, the J end by 1 base, with 11 bases between. Germline CDR1 is SGHDT and CDR2 is YYEEEE. The CDR3 is 13 residues long. CDR3 in amino acids: CASQRSVQETQYF. The CDR3 DNA is TGTGCCAGCCAACGGTCGGTCCAAGAGACCCAGTACTTC.

This clonotype was picked up many times. The rearrangement links TRBV5-1 to TRBJ2-7, with D possibly being TRBD1 (6 bases). Germline CDR1 SGHRS, CDR2 YFSETQ. Trimming pared 2 bases from V and 3 bases from J, leaving 6 bases between. CDR3 length equals 12 residues. The CDR3 DNA reads as TGCGCCAGCAGCTTACAGGGCTACGAGCAGTACTTC. Translated, it gives CASSLQGYEQYF.

The chain combines TRBV14 with TRBJ1-3, with 9 bases lining up with TRBD1. Germline loops: CDR1 SGHDN, CDR2 FVKESK. The V and J ends lost 4 bases and 3 bases, in that order; junction bases with no gene match: 4. The CDR3 extends over 15 amino acids. CDR3 sequence: CASSRTGDLGNTIYF. In nucleotides, the CDR3 is TGTGCCAGCAGCCGGACAGGGGATCTTGGAAACACCATATATTTT.

This chain links TRBV5-1 with TRBJ1-1, with D possibly matching TRBD1 (6 bases). V was cut by 4 bases and J by 1 base, with 11 bases left in between. This CDR3 is 14 amino acids long. From germline, CDR1 is SGHRS and CDR2 YFSETQ. CDR3 bases: TGCGCCAGCAGCAAGGGACATTCGAACACTGAAGCTTTCTTT. The encoded protein is CASSKGHSNTEAFF. Based on the CDR3 plus reference TRBV5-1 and TRBJ1-1, the full variable domain is KAGVTQTPRYLIKTRGQQVTLSCSPISGHRSVSWYQQTPGQGLQFLFEYFSETQRNKGNFPGRFSGRQFSNSRSEMNVSTLELGDSALYLCASSKGHSNTEAFFGQGTRLTVV.

V gene TRBV20-1 combines with J gene TRBJ2-3; 14 positions match TRBD2. Per germline, CDR1 DFQATT and CDR2 SNEGSKA (reference sequence). This CDR3 spans 15 amino acids. The trim removed 6 bases at V and 8 bases at J, leaving 10 bases unmatched. The CDR3 nucleotides are TGCAGTGCAAGGCCCGGGACTAGCGGGAGCGGTACGCAGTATTTT. Its translation is CSARPGTSGSGTQYF.